One sample yielded the 15 T cell receptor beta chains listed below, sequenced in a study of patients and donors after allogeneic stem cell transplantation. TCRdb itself ran the RT-PCR reads through MiXCR, one entry per CDR3 protein. The sample gives 1,700 or so distinct CDR3 sequences, about 3.5% of which show up once; 9.5% to 15% is in the top ten. The sample was blood, either unsorted or a sorted T cell fraction (not recorded which). The receptors here all came from a human donor who was either an allogeneic HSCT recipient or a stem cell or donor lymphocyte infusion donor (not recorded which). It is not recorded whose cells these are; they may come from a transplant donor.

This clonotype is labeled medium-sized. J is TRBJ2-6 and V is TRBV6-2 or TRBV6-3, with a weak D call TRBD1 (5 bases). Germline CDR1 is MNHEY and CDR2 is SVGEGT. The germline V and J ends were trimmed by 6 bases and 0 bases, with 18 bases remaining between them. This CDR3 is built from 18 residues. The CDR3 is CASSRYSQGTSGANVLTF. The CDR3 DNA reads as TGTGCCAGCAGCCGCTACTCCCAGGGCACCTCTGGGGCCAACGTCCTGACTTTC.

This clonotype counts as large. The chain joins TRBV2 to TRBJ2-7, with D unclear. Trimming took off 5 bases at V and 3 bases at J, with 2 bases between the two ends. There are 10 residues in the CDR3. The germline V gene encodes CDR1 SNHLY and CDR2 FYNNEI. In DNA form, the CDR3 reads TGTGCCAGCAGTCTCTACGAGCAGTACTTC. Translating gives CASSLYEQYF.

This clonotype is categorized as medium-sized (0.01 to 0.1%). J is TRBJ2-6 and V is TRBV6-2 or TRBV6-3; D is unresolved. The CDR3 loop spans 15 amino acids. Trimming cost V 7 bases and J 2 bases, with 12 bases left between them. In germline, CDR1 is MNHEY, CDR2 SVGEGT. The CDR3 loop is CASTPHDAGANVLTF. DNA for the CDR3: TGTGCCAGCACCCCCCACGATGCTGGGGCCAACGTCCTGACTTTC.

The CDR3 nucleotides are TGCAGCGTTGGAAAACCTAGCGGGTATTACAGCAATGAGCAGTTCTTC. It translates to CSVGKPSGYYSNEQFF. This chain uses TRBV29-1 with TRBJ2-1, with 8 bases fitting TRBD2. The CDR3 contains 16 residues. Trimming at V came to 4 bases and at J to 6 bases, leaving 14 bases not matched to a gene. Germline CDR1 SQVTM, CDR2 ANQGSEA.

Sample share makes this clonotype large. The chain joins TRBV7-2 to TRBJ2-1; D ambiguous. Deletions cut 7 bases from V and 10 bases from J, with 20 bases between. Germline values: CDR1 SGHTA, CDR2 FQGNSA. The CDR3 runs 14 residues. CDR3 in amino acids: CASTHGLGVGEQFF. The CDR3 nucleotides are TGTGCCAGCACCCACGGCCTTGGCGTAGGAGAGCAGTTCTTC.

This clonotype ranks as medium-sized. The gene calls are TRBV18 and TRBJ2-1, with TRBD2 as a possible D gene (6 bases). This CDR3 region has 12 residues. The germline V and J ends were trimmed by 1 base and 9 bases, with 7 bases remaining between them. Looked up from germline, CDR1 is KGHSH and CDR2 is LQKENI. The chain's CDR3 is CASSPQGLEQFF. CDR3 nucleotides: TGTGCCAGCTCACCACAGGGACTTGAGCAGTTCTTC.

This clonotype is medium-sized. V gene TRBV5-1 combines with J gene TRBJ2-1; 10 bases map to TRBD2. This CDR3 is 15 amino acids long. Trimming removed 2 bases from V and 4 bases from J; junction bases left unmatched: 3. The V gene's germline CDR1 is SGHRS and CDR2 YFSETQ. The CDR3 region is CASSLLAGTYNEQFF. Here the CDR3 DNA reads TGCGCCAGCAGCTTACTAGCGGGAACGTACAATGAGCAGTTCTTC.

This clonotype is deemed large. This chain joins TRBV11-2 and TRBJ2-5; D perhaps matches TRBD1 (6 bases). V was shortened by 5 bases and J by 4 bases, with 8 bases between the two germline ends. CDR1 SGHAT and CDR2 FQNNGV come from the germline V gene. The CDR3 loop spans 12 amino acids. The CDR3 DNA follows: TGTGCCAGCAGCCAGGGGTCAGAGACCCAGTACTTC. It specifies CASSQGSETQYF.

The chain is built from TRBV29-1 and TRBJ2-1; D is uncertain. V shed 5 bases and J shed 9 bases, with 8 bases lying between them. The CDR3 has 10 residues. CDR1 and CDR2 (germline): SQVTM, ANQGSEA. CDR3 sequence reads: CSVLGSEQFF. The DNA of the CDR3 is TGCAGCGTTCTGGGTAGTGAGCAGTTCTTC.

Within the sample, this clonotype is medium-sized. This sequence joins TRBV7-2 and TRBJ1-2, with D possibly matching TRBD1 (5 bases). CDR1 is SGHTA and CDR2 is FQGNSA in the germline V gene. The CDR3 runs to 15 residues. V dropped 5 bases and J dropped 0 bases, with 13 bases sitting between them. The CDR3 nucleotides are TGTGCCAGCAGCCGAGACAGCTTAGCTAACTATGGCTACACCTTC. Protein sequence: CASSRDSLANYGYTF. Complete variable domain (other parts from reference TRBV7-2 and TRBJ1-2): GAGVSQSPSNKVTEKGKDVELRCDPISGHTALYWYRQSLGQGLEFLIYFQGNSAPDKSGLPSDRFSAERTGGSVSTLTIQRTQQEDSAVYLCASSRDSLANYGYTFGSGTRLTVV.

By sample fraction, this clonotype is medium-sized. The chain links TRBV7-2 to TRBJ2-7; the D gene is possibly TRBD1 (6 bases). Germline V lookup: CDR1 SGHTA, CDR2 FQGNSA. The CDR3 is 14 residues long. V was pared by 1 base and J by 0 bases, with 7 bases between. The CDR3 spells CASSLGGPSYEQYF. In nucleotides, the CDR3 is TGTGCCAGCAGCTTAGGGGGGCCCTCCTACGAGCAGTACTTC.

This clonotype ranks as medium-sized. The chain has TRBV6-2 or TRBV6-3 and TRBJ1-1; no clear D gene. The CDR3 is made up of 13 amino acids. Per the germline V gene, CDR1 is MNHEY and CDR2 is SVGEGT. Trimming removed 2 bases at V and 3 bases at J, with 7 bases between. The CDR3 region is CASSYRRDTEAFF. CDR3 DNA sequence: TGTGCCAGCAGTTACAGGAGGGACACTGAAGCTTTCTTT.

V usage is TRBV7-2 and J usage is TRBJ2-5; D gene ambiguous. The V gene's germline CDR1 is SGHTA and CDR2 FQGNSA. V lost 5 bases and J lost 7, with 11 bases in between. The CDR3 extends over 12 amino acids. This CDR3 reads CASSLPGGTQYF. The CDR3 DNA follows: TGTGCCAGCAGCCTCCCCGGCGGGACCCAGTACTTC.

The chain uses TRBV11-2 and TRBJ2-2, with D unresolved. V lost 6 bases and J lost 5, with 10 bases in between. CDR1 SGHAT and CDR2 FQNNGV come from the germline V gene. The CDR3 runs 13 residues. The CDR3 nucleotides read TGTGCCAGCAGGTCCGATGTTACCGGGGAGCTGTTTTTT. This sequence encodes CASRSDVTGELFF.

V usage is TRBV5-6 and J usage is TRBJ2-7; D is unclear. There are 14 residues in the CDR3. Between the trimmed V and J ends, which lost 0 bases and 11 bases, there was a span of 18 bases. From germline, CDR1 is SGHDT and CDR2 YYEEEE. CDR3 region: CASSLELGLSKEYF. CDR3 coding DNA: TGTGCCAGCAGCTTGGAGTTAGGCCTCTCAAAGGAGTACTTC.